The text below deals with one T cell receptor beta chain. Its antigen is undetermined. The identical CDR3 is also encoded by other nucleotide sequences in the sample. The sample is drawn from a study of PD-1 blockade in classical Hodgkin lymphoma. Study as a whole: Once every 2 weeks, patients received intravenous nivolumab at 3 mg/kg.

V lost 2 bases and J lost 1, with 10 bases in between. Per germline, CDR1 SGHTS and CDR2 YDEGEE. There are 15 residues in the CDR3. Only in-frame clones appear in the TCRdb table, and some are missing; sequencing was by immunoSEQ multiplex PCR. The sample carries approximately 58,000 clones, around 93% recorded once. Regarding the study as a whole: Complete responders showed a baseline diversity that resembled the diversity of newly diagnosed patients. A significant rise in TCR diversity by C4D1 was seen for CD4+ but not CD8+ cells.

Exposure to brentuximab vedotin varied, and each patient had relapsed following autologous stem cell transplantation. The chain employs TRBV5-8 and TRBJ2-1; D is ambiguous. The material sequenced was peripheral blood mononuclear cells (PBMCs), taken before the second cycle of nivolumab. The receptor's source is a human donor with classical Hodgkin lymphoma. This CDR3 reads CASSLQGRSYNEQFF. CDR3 nucleotides: TGTGCCAGCAGCTTACAAGGAAGGTCCTACAATGAGCAGTTCTTC. The full variable domain, rest sourced from reference TRBV5-8 and TRBJ2-1, is EAGVTQSPTHLIKTRGQQATLRCSPISGHTSVYWYQQALGLGLQFLLWYDEGEERNRGNFPPRFSGRQFPNYSSELNVNALELEDSALYLCASSLQGRSYNEQFFGPGTRLTVL.